This T cell receptor beta chain was captured by sequencing in a study of cytomegalovirus exposure and HLA in healthy donors. Study context: Unique TCRs from HLA-typed donors, 80 million to 100 million of them, were held in an early data release.

Primers included in the PCR were 60 Vbeta and 13 Jbeta primers. Some clones are missing from TCRdb's copy, which holds only in-frame ones; the method was immunoSEQ multiplex PCR. This table has some 120,000 clones, roughly 68% appearing once. The study's findings and limits: The study found most TCR sequences rare, yet found some public TCRs in many donors.

The V gene lost 5 bases and the J gene lost 9 bases, with 14 bases spanning the gap. This CDR3 has 13 amino acids. Looked up from germline, CDR1 is KGHSH and CDR2 is LQKENI. On this clone itself: Its antigen is as yet unknown.

The receptor comes from a woman in her thirties in good health and CMV-seronegative. This chain links TRBV18 with TRBJ1-5, with D hard to call. Input material: PBMCs. CDR3 sequence: CASSSARPGPQHF. The CDR3 bases are TGTGCCAGCTCATCGGCCCGTCCGGGGCCCCAGCATTTT.